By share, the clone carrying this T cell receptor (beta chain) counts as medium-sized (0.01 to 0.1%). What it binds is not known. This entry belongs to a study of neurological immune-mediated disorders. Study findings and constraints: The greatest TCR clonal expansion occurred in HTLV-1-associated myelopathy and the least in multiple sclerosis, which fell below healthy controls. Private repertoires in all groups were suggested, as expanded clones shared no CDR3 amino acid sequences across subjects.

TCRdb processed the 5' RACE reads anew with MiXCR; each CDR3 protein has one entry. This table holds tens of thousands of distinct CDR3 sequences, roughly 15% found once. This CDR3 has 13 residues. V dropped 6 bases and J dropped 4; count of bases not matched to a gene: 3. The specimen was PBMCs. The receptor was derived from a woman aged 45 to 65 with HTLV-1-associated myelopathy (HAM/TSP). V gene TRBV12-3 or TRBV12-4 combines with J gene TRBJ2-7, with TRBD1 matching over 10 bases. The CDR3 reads CASSADRGYEQYF. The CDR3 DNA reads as TGTGCCAGCAGCGCGGACAGGGGGTACGAGCAGTACTTC.